The source of this T cell receptor beta chain is a study of Graves' ophthalmopathy and Graves' hyperthyroidism. Study-wide results and limits: Blood repertoires reportedly contained most expanded thyroid clonotypes above 0.001 frequency.

This clonotype has a count of ten or more. The antigen remains unidentified. Germline V lookup: CDR1 MNHEY, CDR2 SMNVEV (reference sequence). Trimming cost V 1 base and J 2 bases, with 8 bases left between them. The CDR3 contains 15 residues. RNA served as the template for amplifying TCR beta CDR3 regions. The first round was an RT-PCR with HTBI primers, and the second round was a multiplex PCR. TCRdb reprocessed the multiplex PCR reads via MiXCR and lists one record per CDR3 protein. This repertoire shows 350,000 to 450,000 distinct CDR3 sequences, approximately 16% found once; its top ten account for roughly 1.4%.

The receptor was isolated from a woman younger than 30 with Graves' ophthalmopathy. Sequenced input: peripheral blood. This rearrangement joins TRBV27 to TRBJ2-2; tentative D call: TRBD2 (5 bases). The CDR3 here is CASSLYRDNTGELFF. For the CDR3, the DNA is TGTGCCAGCAGTTTATATCGGGATAACACCGGGGAGCTGTTTTTT.